The source of this T cell receptor beta chain is a study of T cell changes during pregnancy in multiple sclerosis. V lost 9 bases, J lost 5 bases, and 8 bases lay in between. Germline loops: CDR1 SNHLY, CDR2 FYNNEI. This CDR3 has 11 residues. Profiling relied on immunoSEQ multiplex PCR, and the TCRdb table lists in-frame clones only, not all of them. The table has about 57,000 clones, approximately 86% seen once. The sample was CD4+ T cells from peripheral blood mononuclear cells, taken in the third trimester of pregnancy. The chain uses TRBV2 and TRBJ1-5, with unresolved D. This TCR came from a female donor with multiple sclerosis, enrolled in a pregnancy study. The CDR3 loop reads CASGRDQPQHF. DNA for the CDR3: TGTGCCAGTGGGAGGGATCAGCCCCAGCATTTT.